The 13 T cell receptor beta chains given below trace back to one sample, sequenced in a study of OX40 agonist ivuxolimab in advanced cancers. Libraries came from the immunoSEQ multiplex PCR assay. TCRdb took over this immuneACCESS table, retaining in-frame rearrangements with V and J assigned. Such tables are incomplete; in checked studies, under half of the missing clones stem from an unresolved V gene, and the remainder is unexplained. The table for this sample lists around 75,000 clones; roughly 80% of them were counted only once. 0.9% to 1.2% of the sample lies in the top ten. Sequenced here: CD4+ or CD8+ T cells sorted from blood, sampled in a trial of the OX40 agonist ivuxolimab. The receptors were gathered from an adult with an advanced solid tumor such as melanoma, head and neck, liver or kidney cancer.

Ten or more counts support this clone. V is TRBV10-3 and J is TRBJ2-2; the match to TRBD2 covers 9 bases. In germline, CDR1 is ENHRY, CDR2 SYGVKD. V dropped 6 bases and J dropped 5; count of bases not matched to a gene: 4. This CDR3 has 14 residues. In DNA form, the CDR3 reads TGTGCCATCAGAGCGGGGGGAGGGACCGGGGAGCTGTTTTTT. This sequence encodes CAIRAGGGTGELFF.

The chain employs TRBV19 and TRBJ1-2; no reliable D call. Trimming removed 4 bases at V and 6 bases at J, with 9 bases between. The germline gives CDR1 LNHDA, CDR2 SQIVND (reference sequence). The CDR3 covers 12 residues. The CDR3 DNA is TGTGCCAGTAGTACCGTGCTCAATGGCTACACCTTC. Translating it yields CASSTVLNGYTF. The full variable domain, its missing parts supplied by reference TRBV19 and TRBJ1-2, is DGGITQSPKYLFRKEGQNVTLSCEQNLNHDAMYWYRQDPGQGLRLIYYSQIVNDFQKGDIAEGYSVSREKKESFPLTVTSAQKNPTAFYLCASSTVLNGYTFGSGTRLTVV.

This chain uses TRBV4-1 with TRBJ2-7; D unclear. CDR3 length equals 16 residues. Between the trimmed V and J ends, which lost 1 base and 2 bases, there was a span of 15 bases. The germline CDR1 and CDR2 sequences are MGHRA and YSYEKL. CDR3 amino acids: CASSQGPPGSPYEQYF. The CDR3 DNA reads TGCGCCAGCAGCCAAGGGCCCCCCGGTTCCCCCTACGAGCAGTACTTC.

The count of this clone is one. V and J are TRBV7-7 and TRBJ2-5; 10 bases are a match to TRBD1. The CDR3 covers 15 residues. The V gene end was trimmed by 7 bases and the J gene end by 4 bases; junction bases not matched to a gene: 9. Germline V gene data show CDR1 as SSHAT and CDR2 as FNYEAQ (reference sequence). The CDR3: CASTPGTGVGETQYF. The CDR3 DNA follows: TGTGCCAGCACCCCCGGGACAGGGGTGGGAGAGACCCAGTACTTC.

This chain links TRBV27 with TRBJ2-7, with D tentatively TRBD1 (6 bases). The CDR3 has 16 amino acids. From germline, CDR1 is MNHEY and CDR2 SMNVEV (reference sequence). V gave up 3 bases and J gave up 5 bases, with 20 bases separating them. CDR3 protein: CASSFLDRLIYHEQYF. DNA for the CDR3: TGTGCCAGCAGTTTTCTCGACAGGTTAATCTACCACGAGCAGTACTTC.

The rearrangement links TRBV7-8 to TRBJ1-3; 11 bases fit TRBD1. Trimming at V came to 3 bases and at J to 2 bases, leaving 3 bases not matched to a gene. Germline CDR1 and CDR2: SGHVS and FQNEAQ. The CDR3 has 16 residues. The CDR3 spells CASSFPDRGPGNTIYF. The CDR3 DNA is TGTGCCAGCAGCTTTCCGGACAGGGGGCCTGGAAACACCATATATTTT.

The chain recombines TRBV4-1 with TRBJ1-3, with 10 positions matching TRBD1. The CDR3 contains 19 residues. With 1 base clipped from V and 0 bases from J, the junction kept 9 bases outside the gene matches. CDR1 is MGHRA and CDR2 is YSYEKL in the germline V gene. CDR3 region: CASSQGQGANTFSGNTIYF. The CDR3, as DNA: TGCGCCAGCAGCCAAGGACAGGGGGCCAACACGTTCTCTGGAAACACCATATATTTT.

This chain uses TRBV6-1 with TRBJ2-3; 8 nucleotides match TRBD2. The junction had 11 bases not matched to a gene; V was cut back by 4 bases and J by 2 bases. The CDR3 consists of 17 residues. Germline CDR1 is MNHNS and CDR2 is SASEGT. The CDR3 region has the DNA TGTGCCAGCAGTGCGCTACCGGGACTAGAATCCACAGATACGCAGTATTTT. Protein: CASSALPGLESTDTQYF.

Only one count was recorded for this clone. This rearrangement joins TRBV7-2 to TRBJ2-3; no firm D call. This CDR3 region has 14 residues. V was clipped by 1 base and J by 14 bases, with 19 bases between them. Germline-derived CDR1 and CDR2 are SGHTA and FQGNSA. Here the CDR3 reads CASSLDPIWGMGYF. The CDR3 DNA reads TGTGCCAGCAGCTTAGATCCCATATGGGGAATGGGGTATTTT. The entire variable domain, with the rest obtained from reference TRBV7-2 and TRBJ2-3, is as follows: GAGVSQSPSNKVTEKGKDVELRCDPISGHTALYWYRQSLGQGLEFLIYFQGNSAPDKSGLPSDRFSAERTGGSVSTLTIQRTQQEDSAVYLCASSLDPIWGMGYFGPGTRLTVL.

The V and J genes are TRBV5-1 and TRBJ1-6; 10 bases map to TRBD1. Germline assignment: CDR1 SGHRS and CDR2 YFSETQ. Losses at the gene ends were 0 bases for V and 9 bases for J; bases not matched to a gene: 6. The CDR3 spans 16 residues. CDR3 region: CASSLGPGQGISPLHF. The CDR3 nucleotides are TGCGCCAGCAGCTTGGGACCGGGACAGGGGATTTCACCCCTCCACTTT.

The V and J genes are TRBV6-1 and TRBJ1-4; maybe TRBD1 (5 bases). CDR3 length: 15 residues. Germline lookup yields CDR1 MNHNS and CDR2 SASEGT. V shed 2 bases and J shed 7 bases, with 14 bases lying between them. CDR3 residues: CASSERGWVGEKLFF. The CDR3 DNA reads as TGTGCCAGCAGTGAAAGGGGATGGGTGGGTGAAAAACTGTTTTTT.

The V and J genes are TRBV5-5 and TRBJ2-7; D might be TRBD1 or TRBD2, each matching 6 bases. Trimming cost V 3 bases and J 6 bases, with 16 bases left between them. There are 14 residues in the CDR3. CDR1 SGHKS and CDR2 YYEKEE come from the germline V gene (reference sequence). The CDR3 nucleotides are TGTGCCAGCAGCTCCAGGTCGGGGGCGTCCGAGCAGTACTTC. It codes for CASSSRSGASEQYF.

This chain links TRBV29-1 with TRBJ1-1, with D possibly matching TRBD1 (5 bases). This CDR3 region has 14 residues. The V end lost 6 bases, the J end lost 7 bases, and 21 bases lay between the germline ends. In germline, CDR1 is SQVTM, CDR2 ANQGSEA. For the CDR3, the DNA is TGCAGCGTCCCCAGTACTCGGGGGGTCGGTGAAGCTTTCTTT. Translated: CSVPSTRGVGEAFF.